The sequence of this T cell receptor (beta chain) was determined in a study of cytomegalovirus exposure and HLA in healthy donors. This PCR relied on a set of 60 Vbeta primers and 13 Jbeta primers. Profiling relied on immunoSEQ multiplex PCR, and the TCRdb table lists in-frame clones only, not all of them. This sample yields 24,000 or so clones, of which approximately 75% are seen a single time; 4% to 5% belongs to the top ten. Germline CDR1 MNHNS, CDR2 SASEGT. V was pared by 5 bases and J by 1 base, with 11 bases between. The CDR3 contains 14 residues. Sequenced material: PBMCs. V and J are TRBV6-1 and TRBJ1-1; no clear D. The origin of this receptor is a male donor in good health and CMV-seronegative. The DNA of the CDR3 is TGTGCCAGCAGTCCACTTACTTCGAACACTGAAGCTTTCTTT. Its protein product is CASSPLTSNTEAFF.